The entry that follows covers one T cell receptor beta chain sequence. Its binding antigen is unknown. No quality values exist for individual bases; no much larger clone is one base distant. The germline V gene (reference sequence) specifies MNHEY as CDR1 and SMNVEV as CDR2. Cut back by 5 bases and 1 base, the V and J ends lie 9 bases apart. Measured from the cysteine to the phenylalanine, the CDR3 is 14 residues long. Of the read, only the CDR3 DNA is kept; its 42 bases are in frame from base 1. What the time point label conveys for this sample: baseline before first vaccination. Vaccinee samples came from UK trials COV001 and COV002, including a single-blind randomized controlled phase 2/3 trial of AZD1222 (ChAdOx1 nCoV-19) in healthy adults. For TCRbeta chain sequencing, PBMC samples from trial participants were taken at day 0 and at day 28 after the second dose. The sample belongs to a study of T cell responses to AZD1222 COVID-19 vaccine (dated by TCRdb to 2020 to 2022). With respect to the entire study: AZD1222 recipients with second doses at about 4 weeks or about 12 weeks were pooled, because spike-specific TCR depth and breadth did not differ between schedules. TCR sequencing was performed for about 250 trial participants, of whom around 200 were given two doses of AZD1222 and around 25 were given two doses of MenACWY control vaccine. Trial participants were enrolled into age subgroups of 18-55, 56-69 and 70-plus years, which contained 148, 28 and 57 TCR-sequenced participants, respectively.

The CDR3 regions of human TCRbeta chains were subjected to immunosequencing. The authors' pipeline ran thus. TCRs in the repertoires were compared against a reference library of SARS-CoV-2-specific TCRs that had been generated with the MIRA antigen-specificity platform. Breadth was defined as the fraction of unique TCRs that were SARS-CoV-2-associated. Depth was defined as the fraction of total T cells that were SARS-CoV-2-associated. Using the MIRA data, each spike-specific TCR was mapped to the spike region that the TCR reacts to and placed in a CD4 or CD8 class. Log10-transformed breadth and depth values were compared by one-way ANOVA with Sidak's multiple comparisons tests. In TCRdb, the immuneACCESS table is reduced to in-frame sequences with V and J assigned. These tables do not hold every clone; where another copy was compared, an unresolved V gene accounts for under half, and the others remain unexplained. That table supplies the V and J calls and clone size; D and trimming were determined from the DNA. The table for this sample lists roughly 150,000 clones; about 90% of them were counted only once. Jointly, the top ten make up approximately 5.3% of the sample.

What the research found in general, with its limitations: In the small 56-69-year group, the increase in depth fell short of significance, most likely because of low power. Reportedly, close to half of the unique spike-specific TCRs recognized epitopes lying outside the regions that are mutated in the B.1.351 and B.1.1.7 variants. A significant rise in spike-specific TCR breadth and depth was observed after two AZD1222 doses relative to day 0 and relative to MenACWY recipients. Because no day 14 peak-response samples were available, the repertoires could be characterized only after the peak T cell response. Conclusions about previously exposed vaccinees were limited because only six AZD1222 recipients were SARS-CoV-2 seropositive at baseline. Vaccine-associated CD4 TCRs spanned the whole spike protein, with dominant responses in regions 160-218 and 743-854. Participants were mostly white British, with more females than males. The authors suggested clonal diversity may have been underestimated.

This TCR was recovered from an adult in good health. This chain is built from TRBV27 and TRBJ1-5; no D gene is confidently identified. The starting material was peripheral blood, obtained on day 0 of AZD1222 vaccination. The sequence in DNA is TGTGCCAGCAGTCCCTCACTCAGCAATCAGCCCCAGCATTTT. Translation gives CASSPSLSNQPQHF.